This T cell receptor beta chain emerged from a study of shared clonotypes between healthy human individuals. Study results and limitations: Sharing across a few donors was seen in 4.5% to 5.5% of naive CD4 clonotypes.

Partitioning of CD4+ cells yielded a CD45RA+ naive subset and a CD45RA-negative memory subset. With respect to this clone: Its specificity is unknown.

Every immunoSEQ plate was one replicate of a subset's evenly spread DNA. The DNA input per sorted-subset replicate PCR was about 0.2 ug, corresponding to 32,000 or so T cell genomes. Sequencing was performed with immunoSEQ multiplex PCR; in TCRdb, only in-frame clones are kept and a portion is missing. Counted here are about 2.3 million clones, less than 95% occurring once; the ten biggest clones make up approximately 0.4%. This TCR came from a man between 18 and 35 years old in good health. Some clones in this sample may be carry-over from other donors' samples. The sequenced sample was naive CD4+ T cells from PBMCs. The subset is: CD45RA+ positively selected.

The DNA of the CDR3 is TGTGCCAGTAAAAAAACAGGGCGAGGGACCCAGTACTTC. Residues: CASKKTGRGTQYF. The chain carries TRBV19 and TRBJ2-5; a weak D match, TRBD1 (6 bases). CDR3 length: 13 amino acids. CDR1 is LNHDA and CDR2 is SQIVND in the germline V gene (reference sequence). Trimming took 7 bases from V and 7 from J, leaving 16 bases between them. The full variable domain, completed using reference TRBV19 and TRBJ2-5, is DGGITQSPKYLFRKEGQNVTLSCEQNLNHDAMYWYRQDPGQGLRLIYYSQIVNDFQKGDIAEGYSVSREKKESFPLTVTSAQKNPTAFYLCASKKTGRGTQYFGPGTRLLVL.